This TCR beta chain was captured by sequencing in a study of shared clonotypes between healthy human individuals. This clone has more than one count but fewer than ten. Its specificity is not known. Here immunoSEQ multiplex PCR was the method, and the copy in TCRdb shows in-frame clones only, minus some. The sample yields about 330,000 clones, around 67% seen once. CDR3 length: 14 residues. Germline V lookup: CDR1 MNHEY, CDR2 SVGAGI. Trimming removed 1 base from V and 5 bases from J; junction bases left unmatched: 5. Study-wide points: Compared with clonotypes that all four donors shared, non-shared clonotypes had lower generation probabilities. Even with large depth, rarefaction showed that sorted-subset sequencing was incomplete. Donor clonotype sharing was expected to depend on sequencing depth.

This clonotype originated in a young man in good health. The chain couples TRBV6-5 to TRBJ2-7, with 7 bases that match TRBD1. The sequencing input was memory CD4+ T cells sorted from blood. Sample subset: CD45RA-negative fraction. CDR3 DNA sequence: TGTGCCAGCAGTTACTTTGACAGGGTCGACGAGCAGTACTTC. Translation gives CASSYFDRVDEQYF.